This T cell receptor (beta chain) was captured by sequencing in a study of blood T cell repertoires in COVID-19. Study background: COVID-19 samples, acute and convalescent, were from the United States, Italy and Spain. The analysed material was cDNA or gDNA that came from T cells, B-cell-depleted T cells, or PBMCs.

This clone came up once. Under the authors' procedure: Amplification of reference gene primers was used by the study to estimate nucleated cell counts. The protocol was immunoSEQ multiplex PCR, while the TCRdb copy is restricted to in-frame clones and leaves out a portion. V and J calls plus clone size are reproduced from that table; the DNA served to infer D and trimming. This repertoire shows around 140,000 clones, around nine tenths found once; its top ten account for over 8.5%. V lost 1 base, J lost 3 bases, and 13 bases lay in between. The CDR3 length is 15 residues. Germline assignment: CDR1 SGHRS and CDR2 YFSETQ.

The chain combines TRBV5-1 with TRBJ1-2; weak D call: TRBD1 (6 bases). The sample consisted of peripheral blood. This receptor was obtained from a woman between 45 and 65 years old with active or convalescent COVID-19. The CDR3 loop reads CASSLTPDSYYGYTF. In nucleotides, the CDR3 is TGCGCCAGCAGCTTGACGCCGGACAGCTACTATGGCTACACCTTC. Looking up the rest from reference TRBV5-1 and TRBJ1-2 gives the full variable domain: KAGVTQTPRYLIKTRGQQVTLSCSPISGHRSVSWYQQTPGQGLQFLFEYFSETQRNKGNFPGRFSGRQFSNSRSEMNVSTLELGDSALYLCASSLTPDSYYGYTFGSGTRLTVV.